This T cell receptor beta chain was retrieved from a study of shared T cell receptors in the human thymus (dated by TCRdb to about 2021). About the investigation overall: The study examined how self-reactive, shared T-cell receptor alpha chains are generated in the human thymus.

The method was the immunoSEQ multiplex PCR assay. Held by TCRdb, this immuneACCESS table contains in-frame sequences only and omits some clones. Under half of the omission traces to an unresolved V gene where checked; the cause of the rest is unknown. This sample lists hundreds of thousands of clones; roughly 90% were detected once. 0.0095% to 0.013% of the sample goes to the ten largest clones. Germline trimming amounts to 2 bases on V and 6 bases on J, with 10 as the count of junction bases outside the gene matches. From the cysteine through the phenylalanine, the CDR3 covers 16 amino acids. Only the CDR3 portion is preserved as DNA: 48 bases, with reading frame beginning at the first base. CDR1 and CDR2 are drawn from the germline V gene: SGHDT, YYEEEE. In the case of this clone: Its antigen is not yet known. Base qualities are missing; no much larger clone stands one base away.

This sample also belongs to another study, concerning human thymus T cells. From the second report: In Finland, the donors were immunologically healthy infants who were having open corrective cardiac surgery for congenital heart defects. The thymus tissue came from surgical resects taken out during corrective cardiac surgery. V and J gene segment usage appeared biased in both thymic and peripheral blood repertoires. The related research reported highly overlapping thymic TCR repertoires among unrelated individuals. The study described the TCR alpha and beta repertoires in under ten infant thymus samples and a few matching peripheral blood samples. Donor ages ranged from about 7 to 244 days, and the cohort comprised five to seven male and a couple of female infants. Thymocytes were freed from the tissue by mechanical means and kept at -70 degrees C as pellets of roughly 8.5-31 million cells. A QIAsymphony instrument was used to extract genomic DNA from frozen cell pellets. TCRB and TCRAD loci were amplified from a standardized quantity of quality-controlled genomic DNA using the immunoSEQ multiplex PCR assay. Amplicons spanned the V(D)J region at a length sufficient to cover the CDR3 and identify V and J genes. Amplicon sequencing was performed on an Illumina platform through the commercial immunoSEQ service. Primer bias and sequencing errors were corrected using previously described methods, and TCRAD and TCRB definitions followed the IMGT database. Repertoires were analysed with immunoSEQ Analyzer 3.0 and VDJTools, covering basic statistics, V/J segment usage, diversity estimates, rarefaction and pairwise overlap. Diversity was estimated with Chao1, ChaoE, Efron-Thisted, Shannon and inverse Simpson indices, and also on datasets down-sampled to the smallest sample. Repertoire overlap used strict matching of CDR3 nucleotide sequence, V gene and J gene, with Jaccard-based multidimensional scaling clustering. Thymus samples yielded on average around 810,000 unique TCRB clonotypes, compared with 80,000 to 85,000 from blood samples.

The TCR comes from a boy younger than two with a congenital heart defect. Donor details come from another sample of the same person, matched by shared clones. In this chain, TRBV5-6 is recombined with TRBJ1-4; TRBD1 fits 7 bases in the junction. Sequencing was performed on thymocytes. This receptor carries the CDR3 CASSLRTGDPYEKLFF. The sequenced DNA: TGTGCCAGCAGCTTACGTACAGGGGACCCTTATGAAAAACTGTTTTTT. Beyond the CDR3, the reference TRBV5-6 and TRBJ1-4 genes provide the residues; the full variable domain reads: DAGVTQSPTHLIKTRGQQVTLRCSPKSGHDTVSWYQQALGQGPQFIFQYYEEEERQRGNFPDRFSGHQFPNYSSELNVNALLLGDSALYLCASSLRTGDPYEKLFFGSGTQLSVL.